The 17 T cell receptor beta chains given below trace back to one sample, sequenced in a study of cytomegalovirus exposure and HLA in healthy donors. The PCR had 60 Vbeta and 13 Jbeta primers. Clones were sequenced by immunoSEQ multiplex PCR, and TCRdb holds only the in-frame ones, with some missing. In the table there are 130,000 or so clones, around 77% of which are singletons. Specimen: PBMCs. The source is a woman in her sixties in good health and CMV-seronegative.

This clone was counted only a few times. The chain links TRBV27 to TRBJ2-3; 9 positions agree with TRBD1. The length of the CDR3 is 15 residues. V lost 5 bases to trimming and J lost 1 base; unmatched junction nucleotides: 4. CDR1 and CDR2 from the germline V gene are MNHEY and SMNVEV (reference sequence). For the CDR3, the DNA is TGTGCCAGCAGTAGCACAGGGGGCGGCACAGATACGCAGTATTTT. Amino acid sequence: CASSSTGGGTDTQYF.

The J gene is TRBJ2-5, the V gene TRBV5-1, with 10 positions matching TRBD1. Trimming removed 4 bases from V and 5 bases from J; junction bases left unmatched: 11. This CDR3 has 16 amino acids. The germline gives CDR1 SGHRS, CDR2 YFSETQ. The CDR3 nucleotides are TGCGCCAGCAGCCTTTACGGGACAGGGGTTTCGGAGACCCAGTACTTC. As protein: CASSLYGTGVSETQYF.

V is TRBV28 and J is TRBJ2-3, with 8 nucleotides matching TRBD2. The germline V gene encodes CDR1 MDHEN and CDR2 SYDVKM. The trim removed 6 bases at V and 2 bases at J, leaving 10 bases unmatched. This CDR3 is built from 16 residues. As DNA, the CDR3 is TGTGCCAGCAGGGTATATCTAGCGGGCTACACAGATACGCAGTATTTT. This translates into CASRVYLAGYTDTQYF. Full variable domain (missing parts from reference TRBV28 and TRBJ2-3): DVKVTQSSRYLVKRTGEKVFLECVQDMDHENMFWYRQDPGLGLRLIYFSYDVKMKEKGDIPEGYSVSREKKERFSLILESASTNQTSMYLCASRVYLAGYTDTQYFGPGTRLTVL.

With respect to this clone: Other DNA sequences within the sample encode an identical CDR3. The V call is TRBV6-1, the J call TRBJ2-3, with TRBD1 matching over 8 bases. Germline V gives CDR1 MNHNS, CDR2 SASEGT. The CDR3 length is 17 residues. After removal of 2 bases from V and 2 bases from J, the junction contained 9 bases not matched to a gene. CDR3 in amino acids: CASSERVLGQVTDTQYF. The CDR3 region has the DNA TGTGCCAGCAGTGAAAGGGTGCTGGGACAGGTCACAGATACGCAGTATTTT.

This rearrangement joins TRBV5-1 to TRBJ1-2; D is possibly TRBD1 (5 bases). Germline V gives CDR1 SGHRS, CDR2 YFSETQ. The CDR3 has 13 amino acids. V was pared by 0 bases and J by 4 bases, with 7 bases between. In nucleotides, the CDR3 is TGCGCCAGCAGCTTGGGACAGTCCTATGGCTACACCTTC. Translation: CASSLGQSYGYTF.

The chain employs TRBV5-1 and TRBJ2-7, with 8 bases identical to TRBD1. Germline V lookup: CDR1 SGHRS, CDR2 YFSETQ. V lost 4 bases, J lost 2 bases, and 8 bases stayed unmatched. There are 15 residues in the CDR3. CDR3 region: CASSPAQGAAYEQYF. CDR3 nucleotides: TGCGCCAGCAGCCCCGCCCAGGGGGCGGCCTACGAGCAGTACTTC.

The chain couples TRBV2 to TRBJ1-6; D remains unclear. The germline V gene has CDR1 SNHLY and CDR2 FYNNEI. The CDR3 is made up of 15 amino acids. V was clipped by 3 bases and J by 8 bases, with 14 bases between them. CDR3 in DNA: TGTGCCAGCAGTGACCAGGACTTAGTCGATTCACCCCTCCACTTT. Its protein is CASSDQDLVDSPLHF.

The chain has TRBV29-1 and TRBJ2-3, with 7 nucleotides matching TRBD2. Germline CDR1 reads SQVTM; CDR2 reads ANQGSEA. The ends lost 5 bases at V and 4 bases at J; junction bases unmatched: 9. The CDR3 has 14 residues. The CDR3 DNA is TGCAGCGTTCCGGAGCGGGAAGTCGCAGATACGCAGTATTTT. As protein: CSVPEREVADTQYF.

The rearrangement uses TRBV2 and TRBJ2-1, with TRBD1 as a possible D gene (6 bases). Germline V gene lookup returns CDR1 SNHLY and CDR2 FYNNEI. The CDR3 runs to 15 residues. Trimming took 4 bases from V and 8 from J, leaving 18 bases between them. The CDR3 coding sequence is TGTGCCAGCAGTGTATCGGGGCCTAAGGGGGATGAGCAGTTCTTC. It encodes CASSVSGPKGDEQFF.

On this clone itself: The sample contains more than one DNA sequence encoding this CDR3. This chain joins TRBV28 and TRBJ1-3; TRBD1 might be the D (6 bases). The CDR3 has 14 amino acids. The V gene's germline CDR1 is MDHEN and CDR2 SYDVKM. Trimming cost V 4 bases and J 3 bases, with 10 bases left between them. CDR3 loop: CASSSTGSGNTIYF. CDR3 nucleotides: TGTGCCAGCAGTTCCACAGGGAGTGGAAACACCATATATTTT.

The gene calls are TRBV28 and TRBJ1-1, with D possibly matching TRBD1 (6 bases). In germline, CDR1 is MDHEN, CDR2 SYDVKM. Trimming left V 6 bases short and J 5 bases short, with 19 bases between. There are 15 residues in the CDR3. CDR3 region: CASRPRTVQVTEAFF. Here the CDR3 DNA reads TGTGCCAGCAGGCCCCGGACAGTCCAAGTGACTGAAGCTTTCTTT.

This chain connects TRBV28 to TRBJ2-7; TRBD1 matches at 7 bases. The J segment lost 0 bases and the V segment lost 6 bases, leaving 5 bases of the junction unmatched. The CDR3 runs to 14 residues. Per the germline V gene, CDR1 is MDHEN and CDR2 is SYDVKM. Here the CDR3 reads CASSQTGPSYEQYF. The CDR3 region has the DNA TGTGCCAGCAGCCAGACAGGGCCCTCCTACGAGCAGTACTTC.

This chain connects TRBV9 to TRBJ1-2; D perhaps matches TRBD1 (5 bases). V was clipped by 0 bases and J by 1 base, with 13 bases between them. This CDR3 is built from 16 residues. Germline CDR1 and CDR2: SGDLS and YYNGEE. CDR3 sequence (DNA): TGTGCCAGCAGCGTAGCACAACAGGCGATTAACTATGGCTACACCTTC. This codes for CASSVAQQAINYGYTF.

The chain recombines TRBV29-1 with TRBJ1-2; a weak D match, TRBD1 (5 bases). Germline CDR1 SQVTM, CDR2 ANQGSEA. CDR3 size: 14 residues. V dropped 5 bases and J dropped 3 bases, with 16 bases sitting between them. CDR3 sequence (DNA): TGCAGCGTTCAGCACACCCTAGGGGACTATGGCTACACCTTC. Its protein is CSVQHTLGDYGYTF. Full variable domain (rest looked up from reference TRBV29-1 and TRBJ1-2): SAVISQKPSRDICQRGTSLTIQCQVDSQVTMMFWYRQQPGQSLTLIATANQGSEATYESGFVIDKFPISRPNLTFSTLTVSNMSPEDSSIYLCSVQHTLGDYGYTFGSGTRLTVV.

The V call is TRBV5-1, the J call TRBJ1-5; 10 positions match TRBD1. This CDR3 is built from 14 residues. The V gene's germline CDR1 is SGHRS and CDR2 YFSETQ. The V gene end was trimmed by 4 bases and the J gene end by 5 bases; junction bases not matched to a gene: 3. The CDR3 reads CASSAGQGDQPQHF. For the CDR3, the DNA is TGCGCCAGCAGCGCTGGACAGGGGGATCAGCCCCAGCATTTT.

The CDR3 protein is CASSRDTYSYYGYTF. As DNA, the CDR3 is TGTGCCAGCAGCCGGGACACGTACTCATACTATGGCTACACCTTC. The chain has TRBV5-6 and TRBJ1-2; the D gene is possibly TRBD1 (6 bases). The CDR3 consists of 15 residues. V gave up 4 bases and J gave up 3 bases, with 16 bases separating them. In germline, CDR1 is SGHDT, CDR2 YYEEEE.

J is TRBJ2-2 and V is TRBV5-6; D not certain. V was cut by 2 bases and J by 3 bases, with 5 bases left in between. Germline values: CDR1 SGHDT, CDR2 YYEEEE. The CDR3 length is 13 residues. The CDR3 protein is CASSFQDTGELFF. The DNA for the CDR3 is TGTGCCAGCAGCTTTCAGGACACCGGGGAGCTGTTTTTT.